This T cell receptor beta chain is drawn from a study of regulatory T cells in long-lasting Graves disease. Notes on the study in general: Lower TCR diversity characterized persistent Graves' patients relative to newly diagnosed patients. Persistent disease was characterized by preferential usage of TRBV28, TRBJ1-2 and TRBJ2-5.

TCR beta libraries were built with iRepertoire HTBI primers and Arm-PCR of CDR3 regions. TCRdb reanalysed the multiplex PCR reads using MiXCR and keeps one entry per CDR3 protein. The sample contains around 420,000 distinct CDR3 sequences, 15% to 18% of which appear only once. Trimming took 7 bases from V and 0 from J, leaving 10 bases between them. The CDR3 covers 13 residues. Germline V gene lookup returns CDR1 SGHKS and CDR2 YYEKEE (reference sequence). Many counts were recorded for this clonotype. The antigen is not known. Time point reported: newly diagnosed GD, antithyroid drugs for less than 3 months. PBMC-extracted RNA yielded the TCR library. By American Thyroid Association guidelines, Graves' disease was diagnosed in the cohort.

The chain combines TRBV5-5 with TRBJ1-1, with D unclear. The sequences come from peripheral blood mononuclear cells (PBMCs), collected at new diagnosis, from a patient treated with antithyroid drugs. This receptor was identified in a female donor with Graves disease. The CDR3 bases are TGTGCCAGCGAGAGTACAGTGAACACTGAAGCTTTCTTT. Its translation: CASESTVNTEAFF.